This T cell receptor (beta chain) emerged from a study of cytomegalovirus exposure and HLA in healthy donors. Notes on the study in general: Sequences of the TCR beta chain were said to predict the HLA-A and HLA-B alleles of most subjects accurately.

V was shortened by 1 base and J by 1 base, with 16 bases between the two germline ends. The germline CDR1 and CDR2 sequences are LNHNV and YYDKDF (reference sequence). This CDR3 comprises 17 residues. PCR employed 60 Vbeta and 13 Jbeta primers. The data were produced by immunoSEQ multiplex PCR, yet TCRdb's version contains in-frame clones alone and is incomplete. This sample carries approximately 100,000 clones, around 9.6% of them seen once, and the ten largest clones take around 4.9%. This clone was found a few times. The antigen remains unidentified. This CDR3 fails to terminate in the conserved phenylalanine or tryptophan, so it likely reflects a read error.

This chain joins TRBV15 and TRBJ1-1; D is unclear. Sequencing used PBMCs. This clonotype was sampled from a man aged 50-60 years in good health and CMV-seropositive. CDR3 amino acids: CATSRVYGKAANTEAFV. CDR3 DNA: TGTGCCACCAGCAGAGTTTACGGGAAAGCCGCGAACACTGAAGCTTTCGTT.